One and the same sample provided the 14 T cell receptor beta chains below, sequenced in a study of CD8 T cells in ankylosing spondylitis. TCRdb re-called the 5' RACE reads with MiXCR, one entry per CDR3 protein. The repertoire consists of 500,000 or so distinct CDR3 sequences, with approximately 5% occurring once and the leading ten covering roughly 3.3%. Study-level findings and limits: What seemed typical of ankylosing spondylitis blood was a TCR beta motif built from several highly homologous variants.

Their antigens are not known. Sequenced input: blood, either unsorted or a sorted T cell fraction (not recorded which). The receptors were sampled from a male donor with ankylosing spondylitis.

In this sample, this clonotype turned up many times. J is TRBJ2-1 and V is TRBV12-3 or TRBV12-4, with D hard to call. The CDR3 consists of 13 residues. Trimming took off 8 bases at V and 0 bases at J, with 8 bases between the two ends. CDR3 nucleotides: TGTGCCAGCGGGTCGTACTCCTACAATGAGCAGTTCTTC. Protein product: CASGSYSYNEQFF.

This clonotype was picked up one time. A much larger clone sits a single nucleotide away, making a read error possible. This CDR3 reads CSVEVGGIETQSF. The CDR3 DNA reads TGCAGCGTTGAAGTAGGCGGGATCGAGACCCAGTCCTTC. The V and J genes are TRBV29-1 and TRBJ2-5; weak D call: TRBD2 (6 bases). CDR3 length: 13 residues. Germline CDR1 is SQVTM and CDR2 is ANQGSEA.

The rearrangement links TRBV5-1 to TRBJ2-6; a possible D gene is TRBD1 (6 bases). The CDR3 spans 16 residues. Trimming removed 4 bases from V and 4 bases from J, with 15 bases in between. The germline V gene encodes CDR1 SGHRS and CDR2 YFSETQ. The CDR3 DNA follows: TGCGCCAGCAGCCAACAGGGCCCTCCGGGGGCCAACGTCCTGACTTTC. This encodes CASSQQGPPGANVLTF.

In its sample, this clonotype was seen a few times. The chain is built from TRBV6-1 and TRBJ2-7, with D tentatively TRBD1 (7 bases). CDR1 is MNHNS and CDR2 is SASEGT in the germline V gene. This CDR3 is built from 14 residues. V was trimmed by 5 bases and J by 3 bases, leaving 14 bases between them. The CDR3 DNA reads TGTGCCAGCAGTCATTACAGGGGAGGCTACGAGCAGTACTTC. It specifies CASSHYRGGYEQYF.

This clonotype was detected ten times or more. The chain couples TRBV20-1 to TRBJ2-1; no definite D call. Looked up from germline, CDR1 is DFQATT and CDR2 is SNEGSKA (reference sequence). Trimming left V 4 bases short and J 1 base short, with 2 bases between. CDR3 size: 11 residues. The DNA of the CDR3 is TGCAGTGCTAATTCCTACAATGAGCAGTTCTTC. Amino acids: CSANSYNEQFF.

This clonotype was seen ten or more times. V and J are TRBV30 and TRBJ2-1, with D unresolved. The CDR3 length is 14 residues. V was shortened by 4 bases and J by 2 bases, with 12 bases between the two germline ends. The V gene's germline CDR1 is GTSNPN and CDR2 SVGIG (reference sequence). CDR3 amino acids: CAWTTLATYNEQFF. DNA of the CDR3: TGTGCCTGGACTACCCTGGCAACCTACAATGAGCAGTTCTTC.

This clonotype has more than one count but fewer than ten. The J gene is TRBJ2-1, the V gene TRBV2; D is undetermined. Germline V gene lookup returns CDR1 SNHLY and CDR2 FYNNEI. The CDR3 sequence is 16 residues long. Trimming stripped 5 bases from V and 4 bases from J, with 18 bases between. The CDR3: CASSPYLAPTYNEQFF. The DNA of the CDR3 is TGTGCCAGCAGTCCTTACTTGGCACCGACTTACAATGAGCAGTTCTTC.

This clonotype came up many times. The J gene is TRBJ2-5, the V gene TRBV24-1; D is undetermined. The V end was cut by 1 base, the J end by 5 bases, with 10 bases between. This CDR3 is 14 amino acids long. CDR1 KGHDR and CDR2 SFDVKD come from the germline V gene. The CDR3 coding sequence is TGTGCCACCAGTGATTTTCCGAGTGCGGAGACCCAGTACTTC. Translated, it gives CATSDFPSAETQYF.

This clonotype was observed many times. V is TRBV7-9 and J is TRBJ1-4; 7 bases agree with TRBD1. The germline gives CDR1 SEHNR, CDR2 FQNEAQ (reference sequence). V lost 4 bases, J lost 8 bases, and 10 bases stayed unmatched. This CDR3 has 15 residues. CDR3 nucleotides: TGTGCCAGCAGCTCCACAGGGGCCCCAGGGGAAAAACTGTTTTTT. The encoded protein is CASSSTGAPGEKLFF.

This clonotype was seen ten or more times. The V call is TRBV20-1, the J call TRBJ1-5; TRBD1 matches 8 bases. The CDR3 extends over 14 amino acids. Germline V lookup: CDR1 DFQATT, CDR2 SNEGSKA (reference sequence). Losses at the gene ends were 3 bases for V and 2 bases for J; bases not matched to a gene: 3. The CDR3 reads CSASGQGGNQPQHF. Written as DNA, the CDR3 is TGCAGTGCTAGCGGACAGGGTGGCAATCAGCCCCAGCATTTT.

The table lists this clonotype with many counts. The chain has TRBV12-3 or TRBV12-4 and TRBJ2-7; the match to TRBD2 covers 13 bases. This CDR3 comprises 14 residues. V lost 6 bases to trimming and J lost 3 bases; unmatched junction nucleotides: 2. CDR3 amino acids: CASRRTSGSYEQYF. In DNA form, the CDR3 reads TGTGCCAGCAGGAGGACTAGCGGGAGCTACGAGCAGTACTTC.

This clonotype was observed a few times. The gene calls are TRBV15 and TRBJ2-1, with a possible D match to TRBD2 (6 bases). Germline V gene sequence: CDR1 LNHNV, CDR2 YYDKDF (reference sequence). The CDR3 consists of 13 residues. Trimming took off 11 bases at V and 4 bases at J, with 15 bases between the two ends. The CDR3 DNA is TGTGCCTCCCGCTGGGGGGATTACAATGAGCAGTTCTTC. This gives the protein CASRWGDYNEQFF.

There are many counts of this clonotype. The rearrangement joins TRBV6-1 to TRBJ1-6; D uncertain. This CDR3 has 15 amino acids. Looked up from germline, CDR1 is MNHNS and CDR2 is SASEGT. The ends were cut back, 6 bases at V and 9 bases at J, with 18 bases in the middle. In DNA form, the CDR3 reads TGTGCCAGCAGCCCATCGCCCCCCAAAGCTTCACCCCTCCACTTT. Translating it yields CASSPSPPKASPLHF.

Only a few counts were recorded for this clonotype. This rearrangement joins TRBV12-3 or TRBV12-4 to TRBJ2-1; weak D call: TRBD2 (6 bases). V dropped 5 bases and J dropped 2 bases, with 13 bases sitting between them. This CDR3 has 15 amino acids. The CDR3 nucleotides are TGTGCCAGCAGTGGGAGCGGGCTAACCTACAATGAGCAGTTCTTC. Translation gives CASSGSGLTYNEQFF.